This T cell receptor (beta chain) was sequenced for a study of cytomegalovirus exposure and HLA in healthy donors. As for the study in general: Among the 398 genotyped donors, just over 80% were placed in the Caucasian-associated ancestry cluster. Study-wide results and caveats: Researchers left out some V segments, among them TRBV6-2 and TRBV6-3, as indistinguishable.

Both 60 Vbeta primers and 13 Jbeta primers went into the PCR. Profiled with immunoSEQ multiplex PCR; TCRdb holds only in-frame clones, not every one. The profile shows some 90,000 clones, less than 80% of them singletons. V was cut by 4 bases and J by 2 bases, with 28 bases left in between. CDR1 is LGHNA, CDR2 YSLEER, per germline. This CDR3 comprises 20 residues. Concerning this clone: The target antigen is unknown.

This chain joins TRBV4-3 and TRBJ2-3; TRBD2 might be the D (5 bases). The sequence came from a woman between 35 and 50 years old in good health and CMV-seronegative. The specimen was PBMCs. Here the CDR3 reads CASSRRFSLNQPRDTDTQYF. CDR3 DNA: TGCGCCAGCAGCCGTCGCTTCTCCTTGAATCAGCCCCGGGACACAGATACGCAGTATTTT.